These T cell receptor beta chains were read from a single sample in a study of cytomegalovirus exposure and HLA in healthy donors. Only in-frame clones appear in the TCRdb table, and some are missing; sequencing was by immunoSEQ multiplex PCR. The table has under 150,000 clones, roughly 80% seen once. Sequencing used PBMCs. The receptors here all came from a man aged 35 to 55 in good health and CMV-seropositive. CDR3s include the opening cysteine and the closing phenylalanine or tryptophan. The order of the fields is CDR3 length, V gene, J gene, D gene, clone size, CDR3 protein, CDR3 DNA. D genes are given only for firm matches. Clone size, where shown, is once, few, many, or a class for clones that have expanded.

length: 14; V: TRBV6-4; J: TRBJ2-1; D: -; size: few; CDR3: CASSEGYGTGEQFF; DNA: TGTGCCAGCAGTGAGGGCTATGGGACTGGTGAGCAGTTCTTC
length: 15; V: TRBV6-4; J: TRBJ1-2; D: -; size: -; CDR3: CASRKNLGINYGYTF; DNA: TGTGCCAGCAGGAAAAACCTCGGGATAAACTATGGCTACACCTTC
length: 14; V: TRBV19; J: TRBJ1-1; D: TRBD1; size: -; CDR3: CASSRQGASTEAFF; DNA: TGTGCCAGTAGTAGACAGGGGGCCTCCACTGAAGCTTTCTTT
length: 16; V: TRBV6-5; J: TRBJ1-3; D: -; size: -; CDR3: CASSYSSPSSGNTIYF; DNA: TGTGCCAGCAGTTACAGTTCCCCGAGCTCTGGAAACACCATATATTTT
length: 11; V: TRBV9; J: TRBJ1-1; D: -; size: -; CDR3: CASSPAREAFF; DNA: TGTGCCAGCAGCCCCGCCAGGGAAGCTTTCTTT
length: 19; V: TRBV30; J: TRBJ1-5; D: -; size: -; CDR3: CAWSEDLGREVPQNQPQHF; DNA: TGTGCCTGGAGTGAGGATTTGGGCAGGGAGGTTCCTCAGAATCAGCCCCAGCATTTT
length: 14; V: TRBV7-2; J: TRBJ1-6; D: -; size: -; CDR3: CASSFQGTNSPLHF; DNA: TGTGCCAGCAGCTTTCAGGGTACGAATTCACCCCTCCACTTT
length: 15; V: TRBV7-2; J: TRBJ2-1; D: -; size: -; CDR3: CASSLQVSSYNEQFF; DNA: TGTGCCAGCAGCTTACAGGTGAGCTCCTACAATGAGCAGTTCTTC
length: 14; V: TRBV11-1; J: TRBJ2-7; D: -; size: -; CDR3: CASSLMGGSYEQYF; DNA: TGTGCCAGCAGCTTGATGGGTGGTAGCTACGAGCAGTACTTC
length: 15; V: TRBV5-1; J: TRBJ2-2; D: -; size: once; CDR3: CASRTGQTNTGELFF; DNA: TGCGCCAGCAGAACAGGACAGACGAACACCGGGGAGCTGTTTTTT
length: 13; V: TRBV6-5; J: TRBJ1-2; D: -; size: -; CDR3: CASREQGFYGYTF; DNA: TGTGCCAGCCGAGAACAGGGATTCTATGGCTACACCTTC
length: 16; V: TRBV5-1; J: TRBJ2-5; D: TRBD1; size: -; CDR3: CASSLAPGTGGETQYF; DNA: TGCGCCAGCAGCTTGGCCCCCGGGACAGGAGGGGAGACCCAGTACTTC
length: 15; V: TRBV7-2; J: TRBJ2-1; D: TRBD2; size: -; CDR3: CASSWTSGGANEQFF; DNA: TGTGCCAGCAGCTGGACTAGCGGGGGGGCGAATGAGCAGTTCTTC
length: 16; V: TRBV9; J: TRBJ2-5; D: TRBD1; size: -; CDR3: CASSVGTGSYQETQYF; DNA: TGTGCCAGCAGCGTCGGGACAGGGTCGTACCAAGAGACCCAGTACTTC
length: 14; V: TRBV7-3; J: TRBJ2-3; D: TRBD1; size: -; CDR3: CASSSTGGLDTQYF; DNA: TGTGCCAGCAGCTCGACAGGGGGGTTGGATACGCAGTATTTT
length: 15; V: TRBV9; J: TRBJ1-2; D: -; size: -; CDR3: CASSAGDSTNYGYTF; DNA: TGTGCCAGCAGCGCCGGGGACTCTACTAACTATGGCTACACCTTC
length: 14; V: TRBV10-3; J: TRBJ1-2; D: -; size: -; CDR3: CAISEGTGSYGYTF; DNA: TGTGCCATCAGTGAGGGAACAGGGAGCTATGGCTACACCTTC
length: 16; V: TRBV5-1; J: TRBJ1-1; D: -; size: -; CDR3: CASSLAFGRAPTEAFF; DNA: TGCGCCAGCAGCTTGGCCTTCGGCAGGGCGCCCACTGAAGCTTTCTTT
length: 16; V: TRBV6-5; J: TRBJ1-3; D: -; size: -; CDR3: CASSYSSGSSGNTIYF; DNA: TGTGCCAGCAGTTACTCCTCAGGGTCTTCTGGAAACACCATATATTTT
length: 14; V: TRBV6-8; J: TRBJ1-5; D: TRBD1; size: -; CDR3: CASSPGTGNQPQHF; DNA: TGTGCCAGCAGCCCCGGGACAGGGAATCAGCCCCAGCATTTT
length: 13; V: TRBV2; J: TRBJ1-5; D: -; size: -; CDR3: CASGSESGQPQHF; DNA: TGTGCCAGCGGTTCGGAGAGCGGGCAGCCCCAGCATTTT
length: 17; V: TRBV18; J: TRBJ2-3; D: TRBD2; size: -; CDR3: CASSPTGGLVGTDTQYF; DNA: TGTGCCAGCTCACCGACGGGGGGGCTTGTAGGCACAGATACGCAGTATTTT
length: 15; V: TRBV4-2; J: TRBJ2-3; D: -; size: -; CDR3: CASSQAVVPTDTQYF; DNA: TGTGCCAGCAGCCAGGCCGTGGTTCCGACAGATACGCAGTATTTT
length: 16; V: TRBV9; J: TRBJ2-4; D: -; size: -; CDR3: CASSGTDLLAKNIQYF; DNA: TGTGCCAGCAGCGGAACAGATCTCTTAGCCAAAAACATTCAGTACTTC
length: 14; V: TRBV10-3; J: TRBJ1-2; D: TRBD1; size: -; CDR3: CAIKGQGTNYGYTF; DNA: TGTGCCATCAAAGGACAGGGTACTAACTATGGCTACACCTTC
length: 14; V: TRBV19; J: TRBJ1-2; D: -; size: -; CDR3: CASSILGRNYGYTF; DNA: TGTGCCAGTAGTATACTCGGCAGGAACTATGGCTACACCTTC
length: 16; V: TRBV7-9; J: TRBJ2-3; D: TRBD2; size: -; CDR3: CASSSTSGPLADTQYF; DNA: TGTGCCAGCAGCTCGACTAGCGGCCCCTTGGCGGATACGCAGTATTTT
length: 16; V: TRBV19; J: TRBJ2-3; D: -; size: -; CDR3: CASTHGGTPSTDTQYF; DNA: TGTGCCAGTACCCATGGCGGGACTCCCAGCACAGATACGCAGTATTTT
length: 14; V: TRBV7-7; J: TRBJ2-5; D: TRBD1; size: -; CDR3: CASSHGTGQETQYF; DNA: TGTGCCAGCAGCCACGGGACAGGGCAAGAGACCCAGTACTTC
length: 20; V: TRBV30; J: TRBJ1-6; D: TRBD1; size: -; CDR3: CAWSSQYRGGIPYDNSPLHF; DNA: TGTGCCTGGAGTTCCCAATACAGGGGAGGTATCCCGTATGATAATTCACCCCTCCACTTT
length: 17; V: TRBV4-3; J: TRBJ1-6; D: -; size: -; CDR3: CASSQDRGGSYNSPLHF; DNA: TGCGCCAGCAGCCAAGATAGAGGGGGCTCCTATAATTCACCCCTCCACTTT
length: 12; V: TRBV10-3; J: TRBJ2-7; D: -; size: -; CDR3: CAISANSYEQYF; DNA: TGTGCCATCAGTGCCAACAGCTACGAGCAGTACTTC
length: 14; V: TRBV5-4; J: TRBJ2-5; D: -; size: once; CDR3: CASSPRDFQETQYF; DNA: TGTGCCAGCAGCCCTCGGGACTTCCAAGAGACCCAGTACTTC
length: 15; V: TRBV4-1; J: TRBJ2-3; D: -; size: -; CDR3: CASSHLGLVTDTQYF; DNA: TGCGCCAGCAGCCACCTCGGACTCGTCACAGATACGCAGTATTTT
length: 13; V: TRBV6-6; J: TRBJ2-7; D: TRBD2; size: -; CDR3: CASSKAGAGEQYF; DNA: TGTGCCAGCAGTAAAGCGGGAGCGGGAGAGCAGTACTTC
length: 14; V: TRBV5-1; J: TRBJ1-1; D: -; size: -; CDR3: CASSLEGVNTEAFF; DNA: TGCGCCAGCAGCTTGGAGGGGGTGAACACTGAAGCTTTCTTT
length: 16; V: TRBV4-1; J: TRBJ2-1; D: TRBD2; size: -; CDR3: CASSQILAASYNEQFF; DNA: TGCGCCAGCAGCCAAATACTAGCGGCCTCCTACAATGAGCAGTTCTTC
length: 15; V: TRBV6-5; J: TRBJ2-7; D: -; size: -; CDR3: CASSSIQEFSYEQYF; DNA: TGTGCCAGCAGTTCAATACAGGAGTTCTCCTACGAGCAGTACTTC
length: 16; V: TRBV30; J: TRBJ2-1; D: TRBD2; size: -; CDR3: CAWSLGTSGRLGEQFF; DNA: TGTGCCTGGAGTTTAGGGACTAGCGGGAGGCTCGGTGAGCAGTTCTTC
length: 15; V: TRBV5-1; J: TRBJ1-1; D: -; size: -; CDR3: CASSPMTGGNTEAFF; DNA: TGCGCCAGCAGCCCGATGACGGGTGGGAACACTGAAGCTTTCTTT
length: 15; V: TRBV19; J: TRBJ2-3; D: TRBD1; size: -; CDR3: CASSPGQGKADTQYF; DNA: TGTGCCAGTAGTCCAGGACAGGGAAAAGCAGATACGCAGTATTTT
length: 15; V: TRBV9; J: TRBJ1-6; D: -; size: few; CDR3: CASSVGSAYNSPLHF; DNA: TGTGCCAGCAGCGTAGGGTCAGCCTATAATTCACCCCTCCACTTT
length: 14; V: TRBV7-3; J: TRBJ2-3; D: -; size: -; CDR3: CASSLSGGTDTQYF; DNA: TGTGCCAGCAGCCTTAGCGGTGGCACAGATACGCAGTATTTT